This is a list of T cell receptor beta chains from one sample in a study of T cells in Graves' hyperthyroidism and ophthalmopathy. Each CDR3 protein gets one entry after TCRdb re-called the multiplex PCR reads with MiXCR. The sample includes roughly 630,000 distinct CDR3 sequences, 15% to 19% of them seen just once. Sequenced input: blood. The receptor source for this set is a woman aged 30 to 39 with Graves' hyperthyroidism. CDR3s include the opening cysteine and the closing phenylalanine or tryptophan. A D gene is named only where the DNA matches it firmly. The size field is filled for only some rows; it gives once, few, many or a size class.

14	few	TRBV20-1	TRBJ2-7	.	TGCAGTGCTAGCAAGGACGGGGTGACCTACGAGCAGTACTTC	CSASKDGVTYEQYF
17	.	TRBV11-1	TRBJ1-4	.	TGTGCCAGCAGCCCCGGACAGAGGAAACCAAATAATGAAAAACTGTTTTTT	CASSPGQRKPNNEKLFF
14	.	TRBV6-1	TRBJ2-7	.	TGTGCCAGCAGTGAAAGGGGCCTCAGCTCCGAGCAGTACTTC	CASSERGLSSEQYF
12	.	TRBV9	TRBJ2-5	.	TGTGCCAGCAGCGACCTTGATCACCCCCCTCACTTC	CASSDLDHPPHF
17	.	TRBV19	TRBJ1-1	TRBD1	TGTGCCAGTAGTATTGATCGGGAGGGGGCGGCGAACACTGAAGCTTTCTTT	CASSIDREGAANTEAFF
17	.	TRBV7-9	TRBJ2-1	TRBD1	TGTGCCAGCAGCCAACCCCGGACAGGGGGCCACTACAATGAGCAGTTCTTC	CASSQPRTGGHYNEQFF
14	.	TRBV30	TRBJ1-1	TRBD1	TGTGCCTGGAGTGGAGGACAGGGGGCTTCTGAAGCTTTCTTT	CAWSGGQGASEAFF
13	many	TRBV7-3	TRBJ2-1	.	TGTGCCAGCAGCCGGGGTCGGGAAAATGAGCAGTTCTTC	CASSRGRENEQFF
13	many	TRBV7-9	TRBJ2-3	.	TGTGCCAGCAGCTCGGGAGTTGAAGATACGCAGTATTTT	CASSSGVEDTQYF
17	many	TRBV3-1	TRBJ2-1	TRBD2	TGTGCCAGCAGCCAAGCCCCTGGACTAGCGGGAGTAGATGAGCAGTTCTTC	CASSQAPGLAGVDEQFF
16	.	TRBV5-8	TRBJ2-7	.	TGTGCCAGCAGCTTTCCTAAAGGGCCAGGGACCTACGAGCAGTACTTC	CASSFPKGPGTYEQYF
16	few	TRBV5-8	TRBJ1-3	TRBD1	TGTGCCAGCAGCTTGGGGGACAGGGCCTGGGGAAACACCATATATTTT	CASSLGDRAWGNTIYF
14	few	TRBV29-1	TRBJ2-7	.	TGCAGCGTTGAAGGCCACGGGGGAGCCTACGAGCAGTACTTC	CSVEGHGGAYEQYF
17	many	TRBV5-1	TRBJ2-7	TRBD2	TGCGCCAGCAGCTTACGGACTAGCGGGAGCGGCACGTCCGAGCAGTACTTC	CASSLRTSGSGTSEQYF
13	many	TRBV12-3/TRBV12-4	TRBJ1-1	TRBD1	TGTGCCAGCAGGCGACAGGGGGACACTGAAGCTTTCTTT	CASRRQGDTEAFF
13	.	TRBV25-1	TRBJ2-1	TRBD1	TGTGCCAGCACAGGGGGCGGTTTCAATGAGCAGTTCTTC	CASTGGGFNEQFF
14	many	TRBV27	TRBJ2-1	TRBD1	TGTGCCAGCAGTCCAGGGACAGGGCAGAATGAGCAGTTCTTC	CASSPGTGQNEQFF
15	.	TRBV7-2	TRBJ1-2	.	TGTGCCAGCAGCTTAGGTGGCAGGGAAAGTTATGGCTACACCTTC	CASSLGGRESYGYTF
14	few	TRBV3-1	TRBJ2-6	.	TGTGCCAGTAGACGTCTCTCTGGGGCCAACGTCCTGACTTTC	CASRRLSGANVLTF
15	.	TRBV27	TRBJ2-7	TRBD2	TGTGCCACCAGACCAGGACTAGCGGGAGCGTACGAGCAGTACTTC	CATRPGLAGAYEQYF
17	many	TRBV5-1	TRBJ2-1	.	TGCGCCAGCAGCTTGGGACCCGGGATCAGCTCCTACAATGAGCAGTTCTTC	CASSLGPGISSYNEQFF
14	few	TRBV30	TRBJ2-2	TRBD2	TGTGCCTGGAGGGGACTAGCGGCCACCGGGGAGCTGTTTTTT	CAWRGLAATGELFF
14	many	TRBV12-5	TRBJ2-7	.	TGTGCTAGTGTCGACACGAACCTCTCCGACGAGCAGTACTTC	CASVDTNLSDEQYF
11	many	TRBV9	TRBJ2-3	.	TGTGCCAGCAGTGTAGGGGATACGCAGTATTTT	CASSVGDTQYF
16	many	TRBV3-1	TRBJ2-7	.	TGTGCCAGCAGCCAATTTGTTAGCGGATCCTCCTACGAGCAGTACTTC	CASSQFVSGSSYEQYF
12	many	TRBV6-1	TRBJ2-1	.	TGTGCCAGCAGTCTCAGGACGGGTGAGCAGTTCTTC	CASSLRTGEQFF
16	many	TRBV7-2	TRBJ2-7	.	TGTGCCAGCAGCCCCGCGGGGGTGAGGGGGCCCTACGAGCAGTACTTC	CASSPAGVRGPYEQYF
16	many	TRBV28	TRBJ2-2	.	TGTGCCAGCAGTCTAAGGGGGGGGCTGGGCACCGGGGAGCTGTTTTTT	CASSLRGGLGTGELFF
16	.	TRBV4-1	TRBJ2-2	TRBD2	TGCGCCAGCAGCCAAGAGCTAGCGGGATCCACCGGGGAGCTGTTTTTT	CASSQELAGSTGELFF
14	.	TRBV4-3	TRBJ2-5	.	TGCGCCAGCAGCGAAACGTATGCGGAGGAGACCCAGTACTTC	CASSETYAEETQYF
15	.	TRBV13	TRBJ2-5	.	TGTGCCAGCAGCTTAAGGGGGGCACGCCAAGGGACCCAGTACTTC	CASSLRGARQGTQYF
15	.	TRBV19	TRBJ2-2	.	TGTGCCAGTAGTCCGCGACTCGCTGCGGGCGGGGAGCTGTTTTTT	CASSPRLAAGGELFF
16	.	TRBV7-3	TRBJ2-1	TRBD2	TGTGCCAGCAGCGCACCGAGCGGGAGGGCCAGGAATGAGCAGTTCTTC	CASSAPSGRARNEQFF
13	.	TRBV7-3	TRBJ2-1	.	TGTGCCAGCAGCCATAATCGGGCGGTTGAGCAGTTCTTC	CASSHNRAVEQFF
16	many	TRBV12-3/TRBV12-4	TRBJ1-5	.	TGTGCCAGCAGTTGGACAGCTTCGAGGGGCAATCAGCCCCAGCATTTT	CASSWTASRGNQPQHF
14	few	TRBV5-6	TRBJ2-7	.	TGTGCCAGCAGCTTGCAACAGGGAACTCACGAGCAGTACTTC	CASSLQQGTHEQYF
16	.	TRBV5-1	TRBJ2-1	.	TGCGCCAGCAGCTTGGTAGCCGGGAGTTCTCGTCTCGGTCAGTTCTTC	CASSLVAGSSRLGQFF
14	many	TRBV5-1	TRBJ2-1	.	TGTGCCAGCAGCTTAGCCGGGGATTACAATGAGCAGTTCTTC	CASSLAGDYNEQFF
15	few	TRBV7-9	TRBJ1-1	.	TGTGCCAGCAGCCCCTCCCGCGGGTCGAACACTGAAGCTTTCTTT	CASSPSRGSNTEAFF
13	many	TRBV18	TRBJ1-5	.	TGTGCCAGCTCACCTTCCGGGGGACAGCCCCAGCATTTT	CASSPSGGQPQHF
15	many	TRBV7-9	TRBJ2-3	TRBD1	TGTGCCAGCAGCCAAGGGACAGGGGGGCCAGATACGCAGTATTTT	CASSQGTGGPDTQYF
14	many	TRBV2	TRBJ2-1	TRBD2	TGTGCCAGCAAACGACTAGCGGGAGGCATTGAGCAGTTCTTC	CASKRLAGGIEQFF
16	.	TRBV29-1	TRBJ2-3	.	TGCAGCGTTGATTCCCTCCTAGCGCAACGCACAGATACGCAGTATTTT	CSVDSLLAQRTDTQYF
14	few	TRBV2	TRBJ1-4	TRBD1	TGTGCCACCCGTATCGGGACAGGGAGCGAAAAACTGTTTTTT	CATRIGTGSEKLFF
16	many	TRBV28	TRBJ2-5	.	TGTGCCAGCAGACTTTGGGGGCGGCGGGATCAAGAGACCCAGTACTTC	CASRLWGRRDQETQYF
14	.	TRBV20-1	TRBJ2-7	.	TGCAGTGCTAGTAGAGGCCGGGCCGGCTACGAGCAGTACTTC	CSASRGRAGYEQYF